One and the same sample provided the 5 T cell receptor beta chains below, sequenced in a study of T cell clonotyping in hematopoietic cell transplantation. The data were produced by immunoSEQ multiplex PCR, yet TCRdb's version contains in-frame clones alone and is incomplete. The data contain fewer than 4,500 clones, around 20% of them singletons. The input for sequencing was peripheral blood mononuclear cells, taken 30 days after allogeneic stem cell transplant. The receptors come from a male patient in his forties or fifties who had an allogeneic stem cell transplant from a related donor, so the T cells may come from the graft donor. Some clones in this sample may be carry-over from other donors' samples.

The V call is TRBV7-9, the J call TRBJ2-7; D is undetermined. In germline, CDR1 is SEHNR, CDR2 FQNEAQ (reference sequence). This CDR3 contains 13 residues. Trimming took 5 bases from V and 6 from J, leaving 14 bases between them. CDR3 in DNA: TGTGCCAGCAGCCCCCTTTTGGAATCCGAGCAGTACTTC. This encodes CASSPLLESEQYF.

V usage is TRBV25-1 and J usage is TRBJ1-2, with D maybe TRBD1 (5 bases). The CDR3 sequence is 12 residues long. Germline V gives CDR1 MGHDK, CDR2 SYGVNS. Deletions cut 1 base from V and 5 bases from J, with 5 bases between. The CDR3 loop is CASSEWGYGYTF. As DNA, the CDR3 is TGTGCCAGCAGTGAATGGGGGTATGGCTACACCTTC.

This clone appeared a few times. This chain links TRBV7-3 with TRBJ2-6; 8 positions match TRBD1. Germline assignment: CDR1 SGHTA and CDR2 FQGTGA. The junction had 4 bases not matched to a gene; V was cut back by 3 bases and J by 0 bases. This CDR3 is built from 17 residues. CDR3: CASSLGQVFSGANVLTF. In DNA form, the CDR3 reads TGTGCCAGCAGCTTGGGACAGGTCTTCTCTGGGGCCAACGTCCTGACTTTC.

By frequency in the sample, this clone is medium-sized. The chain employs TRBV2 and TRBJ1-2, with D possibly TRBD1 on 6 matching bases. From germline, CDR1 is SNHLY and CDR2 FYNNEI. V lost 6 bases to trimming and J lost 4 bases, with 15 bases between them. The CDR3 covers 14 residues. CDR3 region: CASRDPGDSYGYTF. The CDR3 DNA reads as TGTGCCAGCAGAGACCCAGGGGATTCCTATGGCTACACCTTC.

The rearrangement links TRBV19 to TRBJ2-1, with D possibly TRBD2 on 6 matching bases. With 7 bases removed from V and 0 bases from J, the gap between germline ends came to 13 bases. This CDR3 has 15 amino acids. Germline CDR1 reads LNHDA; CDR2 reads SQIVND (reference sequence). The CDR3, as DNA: TGTGCCAGTACCCTGGCGGGAAGCTCCTACAATGAGCAGTTCTTC. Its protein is CASTLAGSSYNEQFF.